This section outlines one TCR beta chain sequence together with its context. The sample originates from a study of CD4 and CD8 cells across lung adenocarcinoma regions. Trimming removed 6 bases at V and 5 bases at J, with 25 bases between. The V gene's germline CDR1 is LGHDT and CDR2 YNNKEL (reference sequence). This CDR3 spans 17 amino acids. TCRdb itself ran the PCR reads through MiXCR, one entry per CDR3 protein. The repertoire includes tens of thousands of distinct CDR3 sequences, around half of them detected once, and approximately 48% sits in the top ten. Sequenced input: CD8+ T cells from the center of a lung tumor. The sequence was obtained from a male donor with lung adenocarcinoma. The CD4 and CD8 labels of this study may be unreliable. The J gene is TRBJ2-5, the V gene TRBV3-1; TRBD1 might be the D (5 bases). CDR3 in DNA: TGTGCCAGCAGTCCTATTTACTATTCAGGGCCCCGGGAGACCCAGTACTTC. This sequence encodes CASSPIYYSGPRETQYF.